This T cell receptor beta chain was documented in a study of CD8 T cells in ankylosing spondylitis. Researchers built TCR beta libraries using quantitative 5'-RACE with molecular barcodes. TCRdb reprocessed the 5' RACE reads via MiXCR and lists one record per CDR3 protein. The sample has 240,000 or so distinct CDR3 sequences; about 10% are singletons. The CDR3 is 15 amino acids. The V and J ends lost 3 bases and 0 bases respectively, with 10 bases between them. The table lists this clonotype with many counts. Its cognate antigen is unknown. Study observations and caveats: Clones tied to disease were said to be significantly enriched in matched ankylosing spondylitis synovial fluid.

This clonotype was obtained from a male donor with ankylosing spondylitis or in good health (not recorded which). The sample comprised blood, either unsorted or a sorted T cell fraction (not recorded which). The gene calls are TRBV12-3 or TRBV12-4 and TRBJ2-3, with no clear D. The CDR3: CASSFIASSTDTQYF. In DNA, the CDR3 is TGTGCCAGCAGTTTTATAGCTTCTAGCACAGATACGCAGTATTTT.